This TCR beta chain was identified during a study of spatial heterogeneity in lung cancer. This clonotype is judged medium-sized. As for time point: sample taken at primary tumor resection. Sequencing of whole RNA from tumor, nontumor lung or frozen PBMC involved no sorting. Germline values: CDR1 WSHSY, CDR2 SAAADI. The CDR3 extends over 13 amino acids. V was pared by 11 bases and J by 2 bases, with 8 bases of the junction left unmatched. Each CDR3 protein gets one entry after TCRdb re-called the 5' RACE reads with MiXCR. The sample records approximately 3,800 distinct CDR3 sequences, around 8.2% being singletons.

The chain employs TRBV10-2 and TRBJ2-7; 8 bases fit TRBD2. The origin of this receptor is a female donor with early-stage non-small cell lung cancer. This sample comprised PBMCs, obtained at surgery. The chain's CDR3 is CASGVAGPYEQYF. Here the CDR3 DNA reads TGCGCCTCCGGGGTAGCGGGACCCTACGAGCAGTACTTC.